These 20 T cell receptor beta chains came from one sample sequenced in a study of cytomegalovirus exposure and HLA in healthy donors. 60 Vbeta and 13 Jbeta primers were used in PCR. Profiled with immunoSEQ multiplex PCR; TCRdb holds only in-frame clones, not every one. The top ten hold approximately 1.4% of the sample, which has a few hundred thousand clones, roughly four fifths seen once. The sequenced sample was PBMCs. The receptors derive from a girl aged 5-17 years in good health and CMV-seronegative.

This chain uses TRBV28 with TRBJ1-2; 7 bases match TRBD1. In germline, CDR1 is MDHEN, CDR2 SYDVKM. The CDR3 spans 15 residues. Trimming took 7 bases from V and 3 from J; bases not matched to a gene: 11. DNA of the CDR3: TGTGCCAGCACCCTGGGCGGGACAGCTTACTATGGCTACACCTTC. Its protein product is CASTLGGTAYYGYTF.

The rearrangement uses TRBV28 and TRBJ1-6; maybe TRBD1 (6 bases). The V end lost 4 bases, the J end lost 4 bases, and 17 bases lay between the germline ends. This CDR3 region has 17 residues. CDR1 MDHEN and CDR2 SYDVKM come from the germline V gene. CDR3 nucleotides: TGTGCCAGCAGTTGGCCGCTTGGGGGGGCGTATAATTCACCCCTCCACTTT. Translating gives CASSWPLGGAYNSPLHF.

This chain links TRBV9 with TRBJ1-1, with a weak D call TRBD1 (6 bases). The V end was cut by 0 bases, the J end by 0 bases, with 15 bases between. The CDR3 sequence is 17 residues long. From germline, CDR1 is SGDLS and CDR2 YYNGEE. Here the CDR3 reads CASSVDPIQGMNTEAFF. DNA of the CDR3: TGTGCCAGCAGCGTAGATCCCATACAGGGCATGAACACTGAAGCTTTCTTT.

The chain carries TRBV6-5 and TRBJ1-5, with a tentative D call TRBD1 (5 bases). The ends were cut back, 4 bases at V and 7 bases at J, with 14 bases in the middle. The germline V gene has CDR1 MNHEY and CDR2 SVGAGI. This CDR3 has 14 amino acids. The CDR3 bases are TGTGCCAGCAGTTTGTTAGGGGCGCGGCAGCCCCAGCATTTT. This codes for CASSLLGARQPQHF.

The chain recombines TRBV7-3 with TRBJ2-1; 13 bases are shared with TRBD2. CDR3 length: 16 amino acids. V lost 1 base to trimming and J lost 8 bases; unmatched junction nucleotides: 5. CDR1 SGHTA and CDR2 FQGTGA come from the germline V gene. CDR3 residues: CASSLSGLAGADEQFF. The CDR3, as DNA: TGTGCCAGCAGCTTAAGCGGACTAGCGGGAGCTGATGAGCAGTTCTTC.

The V and J genes are TRBV2 and TRBJ2-2, with 8 bases lining up with TRBD1. The CDR3 totals 14 residues. Per the germline V gene, CDR1 is SNHLY and CDR2 is FYNNEI. The V gene end was trimmed by 8 bases and the J gene end by 1 base; junction bases not matched to a gene: 3. The CDR3 protein is CASSGTGNTGELFF. The CDR3 coding sequence is TGTGCCAGCTCCGGGACAGGGAACACCGGGGAGCTGTTTTTT.

The gene calls are TRBV15 and TRBJ2-4; unclear D gene. Between the trimmed V and J ends, which lost 0 bases and 3 bases, there was a span of 15 bases. Germline V gene data show CDR1 as LNHNV and CDR2 as YYDKDF (reference sequence). This CDR3 is built from 17 residues. The CDR3 loop reads CATSRDLSLSGKNIQYF. CDR3 bases: TGTGCCACCAGCAGAGATTTGTCCCTTAGTGGCAAAAACATTCAGTACTTC.

V gene TRBV6-5 combines with J gene TRBJ1-2, with 9 bases that match TRBD1. Germline V CDR1 and CDR2: MNHEY, SVGAGI. This CDR3 is built from 14 residues. V lost 0 bases and J lost 5; bases outside the gene matches: 1. The CDR3 DNA reads as TGTGCCAGCAGTTACTCGACAGGGGGATATGGCTACACCTTC. It yields the protein CASSYSTGGYGYTF.

In its sample, this clone was seen once. The chain combines TRBV27 with TRBJ1-2; TRBD1 matches 10 bases. CDR1 is MNHEY, CDR2 SMNVEV, per germline (reference sequence). The J segment lost 7 bases and the V segment lost 6 bases, leaving 8 bases of the junction unmatched. This CDR3 has 14 amino acids. The CDR3 sequence is CASSRDRGHAGYTF. The CDR3 nucleotides read TGTGCCAGCAGCCGAGACAGGGGGCATGCTGGCTACACCTTC.

The genes are TRBV5-1 and TRBJ2-6; 11 positions match TRBD2. With 4 bases clipped from V and 1 base from J, the junction kept 7 bases outside the gene matches. CDR3 length: 18 residues. From germline, CDR1 is SGHRS and CDR2 YFSETQ. CDR3 sequence (DNA): TGCGCCAGCAGCGACCTACTAGCGGGAGTATCTGGGGCCAACGTCCTGACTTTC. Translated: CASSDLLAGVSGANVLTF.

This chain links TRBV5-5 with TRBJ1-2; tentatively, D is TRBD1 (5 bases). Germline-derived CDR1 and CDR2 are SGHKS and YYEKEE (reference sequence). There are 17 residues in the CDR3. V was clipped by 1 base and J by 0 bases, with 16 bases between them. The chain's CDR3 is CASSLLAGSGSNYGYTF. The CDR3 DNA follows: TGTGCCAGCAGCTTGCTGGCAGGGTCCGGATCTAACTATGGCTACACCTTC.

The chain recombines TRBV19 with TRBJ1-1, with 10 bases lining up with TRBD1. The V gene's germline CDR1 is LNHDA and CDR2 SQIVND (reference sequence). J gave up 1 base and V 6 bases, and 5 bases lay outside the gene matches. CDR3 size: 15 residues. CDR3 in amino acids: CASSTDRGPNTEAFF. DNA of the CDR3: TGTGCCAGTAGCACCGACAGGGGGCCGAACACTGAAGCTTTCTTT.

V gene TRBV30 combines with J gene TRBJ2-3; D is perhaps TRBD1 (5 bases). The CDR3 is 14 residues long. The germline CDR1 and CDR2 sequences are GTSNPN and SVGIG (reference sequence). V lost 2 bases and J lost 2, with 11 bases in between. The CDR3 bases are TGTGCCTGGAGTTGGAAGGGGAACACAGATACGCAGTATTTT. Its translation: CAWSWKGNTDTQYF.

The V and J genes are TRBV5-6 and TRBJ2-3; D perhaps matches TRBD1 (7 bases). The CDR3 length is 17 residues. V was clipped by 0 bases and J by 7 bases, with 21 bases between them. Germline CDR1 and CDR2: SGHDT and YYEEEE. The CDR3: CASSLAISVQGGNTQYF. DNA of the CDR3: TGTGCCAGCAGCTTGGCTATTTCCGTCCAGGGGGGAAATACGCAGTATTTT. Drawing the rest from reference TRBV5-6 and TRBJ2-3, the complete variable domain is DAGVTQSPTHLIKTRGQQVTLRCSPKSGHDTVSWYQQALGQGPQFIFQYYEEEERQRGNFPDRFSGHQFPNYSSELNVNALLLGDSALYLCASSLAISVQGGNTQYFGPGTRLTVL.

This chain joins TRBV27 and TRBJ1-1; D possibly corresponds to TRBD1 (5 bases). Germline V CDR1 and CDR2: MNHEY, SMNVEV (reference sequence). The ends were cut back, 4 bases at V and 1 base at J, with 7 bases in the middle. The CDR3 contains 13 residues. CDR3 amino acids: CASSWGENTEAFF. CDR3 in DNA: TGTGCCAGCAGTTGGGGGGAGAACACTGAAGCTTTCTTT.

The chain combines TRBV9 with TRBJ2-5, with TRBD2 matching over 7 bases. CDR3 length equals 17 residues. Germline V CDR1 and CDR2: SGDLS, YYNGEE. Losses at the gene ends were 4 bases for V and 2 bases for J; bases not matched to a gene: 14. The CDR3 DNA is TGTGCCAGCAGCAAGAAACCTTCTAGCGGAGATCAAGAGACCCAGTACTTC. Its protein product is CASSKKPSSGDQETQYF.

The chain couples TRBV7-9 to TRBJ1-2; TRBD1 aligns across 8 bases. Germline CDR1 reads SEHNR; CDR2 reads FQNEAQ (reference sequence). The CDR3 is made up of 13 amino acids. With V trimmed by 5 bases and J by 6 bases, 5 bases remained unmatched. CDR3 coding DNA: TGTGCCAGCAGCCATTCGACAGGGGATGGCTACACCTTC. Its translation is CASSHSTGDGYTF.

The V call is TRBV2, the J call TRBJ1-5, with 10 bases lining up with TRBD1. Germline CDR1 is SNHLY and CDR2 is FYNNEI. Losses at the gene ends were 8 bases for V and 3 bases for J; bases not matched to a gene: 7. This CDR3 region has 15 residues. The CDR3 protein is CASHRDRGSNQPQHF. The CDR3 nucleotides read TGTGCCAGCCACCGGGACAGGGGTTCCAATCAGCCCCAGCATTTT.

The gene calls are TRBV29-1 and TRBJ2-4; TRBD2 might be the D (6 bases). CDR3 length: 12 residues. The germline gives CDR1 SQVTM, CDR2 ANQGSEA. V was shortened by 6 bases and J by 8 bases, with 14 bases between the two germline ends. CDR3 in DNA: TGCAGCGTCGGGGACTTTTCGGACATTCAGTACTTC. Protein: CSVGDFSDIQYF.

This chain joins TRBV29-1 and TRBJ1-4; 8 bases line up with TRBD1. The germline V gene has CDR1 SQVTM and CDR2 ANQGSEA. Trimming removed 4 bases from V and 6 bases from J; junction bases left unmatched: 1. The CDR3 is 12 amino acids. The CDR3 DNA follows: TGCAGCGTTGCGGACAGGGATGAAAAACTGTTTTTT. Protein: CSVADRDEKLFF.